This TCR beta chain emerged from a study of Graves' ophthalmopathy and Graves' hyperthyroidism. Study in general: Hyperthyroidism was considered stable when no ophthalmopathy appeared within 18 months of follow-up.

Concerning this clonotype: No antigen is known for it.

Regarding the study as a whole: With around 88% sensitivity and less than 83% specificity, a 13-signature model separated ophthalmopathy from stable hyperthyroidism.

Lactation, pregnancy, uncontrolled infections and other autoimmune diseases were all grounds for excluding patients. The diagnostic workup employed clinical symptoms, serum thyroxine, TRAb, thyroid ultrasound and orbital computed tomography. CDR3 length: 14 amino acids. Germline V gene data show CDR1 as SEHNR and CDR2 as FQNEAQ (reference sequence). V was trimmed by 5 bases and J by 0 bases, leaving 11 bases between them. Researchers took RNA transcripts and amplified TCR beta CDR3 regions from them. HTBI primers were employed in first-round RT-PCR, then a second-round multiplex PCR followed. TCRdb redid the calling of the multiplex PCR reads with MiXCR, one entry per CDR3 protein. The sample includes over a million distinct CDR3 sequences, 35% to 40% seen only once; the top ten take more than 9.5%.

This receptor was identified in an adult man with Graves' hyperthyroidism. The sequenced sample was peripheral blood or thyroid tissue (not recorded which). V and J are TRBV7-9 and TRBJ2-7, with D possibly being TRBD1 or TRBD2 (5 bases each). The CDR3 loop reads CASSRWDASYEQYF. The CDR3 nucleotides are TGTGCCAGCAGCCGTTGGGACGCCTCCTACGAGCAGTACTTC. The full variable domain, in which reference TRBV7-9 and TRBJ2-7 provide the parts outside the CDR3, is DTGVSQNPRHKITKRGQNVTFRCDPISEHNRLYWYRQTLGQGPEFLTYFQNEAQLEKSRLLSDRFSAERPKGSFSTLEIQRTEQGDSAMYLCASSRWDASYEQYFGPGTRLTVT.